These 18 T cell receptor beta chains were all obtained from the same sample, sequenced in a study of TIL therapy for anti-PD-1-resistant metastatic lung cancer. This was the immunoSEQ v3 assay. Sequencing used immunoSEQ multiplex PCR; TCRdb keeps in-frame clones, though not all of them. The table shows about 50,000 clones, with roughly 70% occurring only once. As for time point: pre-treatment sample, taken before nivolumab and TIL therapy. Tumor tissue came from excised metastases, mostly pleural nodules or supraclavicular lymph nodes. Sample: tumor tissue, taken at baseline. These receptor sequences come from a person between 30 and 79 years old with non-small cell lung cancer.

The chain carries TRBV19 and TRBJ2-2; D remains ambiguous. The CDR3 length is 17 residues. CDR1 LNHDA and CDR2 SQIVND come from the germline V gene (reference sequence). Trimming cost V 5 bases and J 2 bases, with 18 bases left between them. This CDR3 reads CASSSPTGSLNTGELFF. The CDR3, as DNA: TGTGCCAGTAGTTCCCCGACGGGCAGCCTAAACACCGGGGAGCTGTTTTTT.

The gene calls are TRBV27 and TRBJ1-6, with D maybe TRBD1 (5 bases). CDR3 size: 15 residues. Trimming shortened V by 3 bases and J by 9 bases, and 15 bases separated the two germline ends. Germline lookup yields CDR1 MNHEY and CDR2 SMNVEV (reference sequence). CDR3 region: CASSFLGGSGSPLHF. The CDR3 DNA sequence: TGTGCCAGCAGTTTTCTGGGGGGTTCTGGTTCACCCCTCCACTTT.

The CDR3: CASSVAGAYNEQFF. In DNA, the CDR3 is TGCGCCAGCAGTGTCGCGGGAGCTTACAATGAGCAGTTCTTC. The chain carries TRBV10-2 and TRBJ2-1; 7 bases agree with TRBD2. The CDR3 is 14 residues long. Germline loops: CDR1 WSHSY, CDR2 SAAADI. The V segment lost 4 bases and the J segment 4 bases; nucleotides outside the gene matches: 4.

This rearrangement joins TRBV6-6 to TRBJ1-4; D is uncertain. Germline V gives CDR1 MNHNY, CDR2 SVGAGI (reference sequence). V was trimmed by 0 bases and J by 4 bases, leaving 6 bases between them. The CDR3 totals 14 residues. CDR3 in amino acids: CASSYSSYNEKLFF. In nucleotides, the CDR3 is TGTGCCAGCAGTTACTCGAGTTATAATGAAAAACTGTTTTTT.

CDR3 in DNA: TGTGCCAGCAGTTCAGGGGTTAAGTATGGCTACACCTTC. It is translated as CASSSGVKYGYTF. The chain is built from TRBV11-2 and TRBJ1-2; TRBD1 is a possible D gene (6 bases). Per germline, CDR1 SGHAT and CDR2 FQNNGV. CDR3 length: 13 residues. Trimming pared 6 bases from V and 5 bases from J, leaving 13 bases between.

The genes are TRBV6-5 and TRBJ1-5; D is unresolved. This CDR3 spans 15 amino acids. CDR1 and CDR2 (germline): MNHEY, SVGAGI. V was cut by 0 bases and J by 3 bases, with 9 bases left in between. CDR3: CASSYSVGFNQPQHF. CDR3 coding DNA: TGTGCCAGCAGTTACTCCGTGGGGTTCAATCAGCCCCAGCATTTT.

CDR3 sequence reads: CASSLSTWVGGHQPQHF. DNA of the CDR3: TGTGCCAGCAGTTTGTCAACTTGGGTGGGAGGGCACCAGCCCCAGCATTTT. This chain uses TRBV28 with TRBJ1-5; D gene unclear. The CDR3 contains 17 residues. V gave up 3 bases and J gave up 7 bases, with 22 bases separating them. The V gene's germline CDR1 is MDHEN and CDR2 SYDVKM.

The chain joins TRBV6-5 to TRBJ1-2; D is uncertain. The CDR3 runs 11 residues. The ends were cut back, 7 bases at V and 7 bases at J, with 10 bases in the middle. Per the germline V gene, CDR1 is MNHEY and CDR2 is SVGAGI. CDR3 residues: CASTMGTGYTF. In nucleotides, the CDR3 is TGTGCCAGCACGATGGGAACTGGCTACACCTTC.

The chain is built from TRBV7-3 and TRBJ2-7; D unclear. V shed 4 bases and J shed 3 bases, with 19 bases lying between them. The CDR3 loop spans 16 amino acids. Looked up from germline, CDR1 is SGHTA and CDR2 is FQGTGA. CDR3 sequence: CASSSTGSPGDYEQYF. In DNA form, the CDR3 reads TGTGCCAGCAGCTCTACCGGTTCCCCGGGCGACTACGAGCAGTACTTC. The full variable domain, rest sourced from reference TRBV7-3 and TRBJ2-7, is GAGVSQTPSNKVTEKGKYVELRCDPISGHTALYWYRQSLGQGPEFLIYFQGTGAADDSGLPNDRFFAVRPEGSVSTLKIQRTERGDSAVYLCASSSTGSPGDYEQYFGPGTRLTVT.

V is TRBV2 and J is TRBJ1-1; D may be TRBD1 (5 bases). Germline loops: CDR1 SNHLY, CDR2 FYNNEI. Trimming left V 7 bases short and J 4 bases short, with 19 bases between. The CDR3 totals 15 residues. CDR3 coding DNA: TGTGCCAGCATCCTTACTAGGGGAGTAGGCACTGAAGCTTTCTTT. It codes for CASILTRGVGTEAFF.

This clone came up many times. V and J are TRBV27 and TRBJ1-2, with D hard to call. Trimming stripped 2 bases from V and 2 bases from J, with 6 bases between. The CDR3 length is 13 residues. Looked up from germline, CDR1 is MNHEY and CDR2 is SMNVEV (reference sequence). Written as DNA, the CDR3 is TGTGCCAGCAGTTTACTGGGGAACTATGGCTACACCTTC. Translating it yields CASSLLGNYGYTF.

For the CDR3, the DNA is TGTGCCAGCAGCCCCTCTCGGCTAGCGGCCGAGCAGTTCTTC. Protein product: CASSPSRLAAEQFF. V and J are TRBV7-8 and TRBJ2-1; 7 bases match TRBD2. The length of the CDR3 is 14 residues. Trimming took 5 bases from V and 10 from J; bases not matched to a gene: 11. Germline-derived CDR1 and CDR2 are SGHVS and FQNEAQ.

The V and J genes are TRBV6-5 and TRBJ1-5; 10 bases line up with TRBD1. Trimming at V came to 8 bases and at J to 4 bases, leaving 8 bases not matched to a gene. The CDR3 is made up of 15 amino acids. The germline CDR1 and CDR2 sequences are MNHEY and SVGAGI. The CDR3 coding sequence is TGTGCCAGCTCCCAGACAGGGGGCGAGAATCAGCCCCAGCATTTT. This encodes CASSQTGGENQPQHF.

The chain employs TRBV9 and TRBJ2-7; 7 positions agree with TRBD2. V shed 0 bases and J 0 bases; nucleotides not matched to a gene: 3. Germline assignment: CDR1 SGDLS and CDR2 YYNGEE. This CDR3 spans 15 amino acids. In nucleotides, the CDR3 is TGTGCCAGCAGCGTAGGGGAGGGAGCCTCCTACGAGCAGTACTTC. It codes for CASSVGEGASYEQYF.

The CDR3 DNA is TGTGCCACCAGCAGAGAGTCGCATAGCAATCAGCCCCAGCATTTT. Translated, it gives CATSRESHSNQPQHF. The chain uses TRBV15 and TRBJ1-5; D gene uncertain. The V end was cut by 0 bases, the J end by 0 bases, with 6 bases between. This CDR3 contains 15 residues. The germline gives CDR1 LNHNV, CDR2 YYDKDF (reference sequence).

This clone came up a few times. This CDR3 is CATSRGTGYNSPLHF. CDR3 sequence (DNA): TGTGCCACCAGCAGAGGGACAGGGTATAATTCACCCCTCCACTTT. This rearrangement joins TRBV15 to TRBJ1-6; 8 nucleotides line up with TRBD1. CDR3 size: 15 residues. The trim removed 1 base at V and 4 bases at J, leaving 0 bases unmatched. Germline CDR1 and CDR2: LNHNV and YYDKDF (reference sequence).

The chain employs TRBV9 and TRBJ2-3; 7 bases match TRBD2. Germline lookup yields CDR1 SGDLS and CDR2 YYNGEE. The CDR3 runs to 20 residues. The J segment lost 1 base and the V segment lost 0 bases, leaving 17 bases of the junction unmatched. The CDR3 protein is CASSVVGGSIFREGTDTQYF. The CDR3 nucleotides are TGTGCCAGCAGCGTAGTAGGTGGGAGTATCTTCCGGGAGGGCACAGATACGCAGTATTTT.

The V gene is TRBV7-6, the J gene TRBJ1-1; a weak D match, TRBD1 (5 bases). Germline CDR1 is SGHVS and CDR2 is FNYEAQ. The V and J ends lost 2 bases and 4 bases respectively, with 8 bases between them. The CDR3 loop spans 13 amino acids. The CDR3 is CASSLRRGTEAFF. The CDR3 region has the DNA TGTGCCAGCAGCTTAAGGAGGGGCACTGAAGCTTTCTTT.